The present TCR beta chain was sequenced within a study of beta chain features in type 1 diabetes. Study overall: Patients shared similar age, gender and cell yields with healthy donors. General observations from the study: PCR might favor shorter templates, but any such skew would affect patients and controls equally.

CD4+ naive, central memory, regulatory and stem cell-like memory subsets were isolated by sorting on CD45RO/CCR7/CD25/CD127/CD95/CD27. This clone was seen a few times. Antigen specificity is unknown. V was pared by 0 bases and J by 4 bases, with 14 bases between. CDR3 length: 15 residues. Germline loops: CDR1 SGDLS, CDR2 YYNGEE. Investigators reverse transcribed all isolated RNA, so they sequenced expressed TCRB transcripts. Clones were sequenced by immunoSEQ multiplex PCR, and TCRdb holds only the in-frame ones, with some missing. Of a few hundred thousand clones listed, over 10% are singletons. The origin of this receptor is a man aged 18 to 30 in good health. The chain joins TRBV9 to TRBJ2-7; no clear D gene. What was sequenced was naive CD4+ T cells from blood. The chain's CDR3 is CASSVGGRWSYEQYF. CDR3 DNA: TGTGCCAGCAGCGTAGGAGGCCGATGGTCTTACGAGCAGTACTTC.